The present TCR beta chain was sequenced within a study of cytomegalovirus exposure and HLA in healthy donors. Turning to the study itself: About 79 million unique TCRs from HLA-typed donors were held in an early data release.

Details on this clone: The antigen remains unidentified.

60 Vbeta and 13 Jbeta primers were used in PCR. Clones were read by immunoSEQ multiplex PCR, and TCRdb kept only the in-frame ones, dropping some. There are about 120,000 clones in the sample; 77% occur only once, and roughly 5.2% lies in the top ten. The germline CDR1 and CDR2 sequences are SNHLY and FYNNEI. After removal of 5 bases from V and 1 base from J, the junction contained 3 bases not matched to a gene. The CDR3 loop spans 14 amino acids. Study-wide results and caveats: Roughly even sequencing depth across donors was the assumption behind the presence/absence analyses. The availability of immune exposure information extended only to CMV serostatus. Most TCR sequences were rare, but some public TCRs occurred in many donors.

This sequence was found in a man younger than 30 in good health and CMV-seropositive. The J gene is TRBJ1-1, the V gene TRBV2; 8 positions agree with TRBD1. Sequencing was carried out using PBMCs. CDR3 in amino acids: CASSRTGWNTEAFF. As DNA, the CDR3 is TGTGCCAGCAGTCGGACAGGGTGGAACACTGAAGCTTTCTTT.